Following are 5 T cell receptor beta chains from one sample sequenced in a study of T cells in localized non-small cell lung cancer. Clones were sequenced by immunoSEQ multiplex PCR, and TCRdb holds only the in-frame ones, with some missing. The sample lists about 78,000 clones, roughly 81% occurring once. Sequenced here: peripheral blood, sampled before any cancer treatment. These receptors were taken from a man aged 35-75 years with stage I lung adenocarcinoma.

The V call is TRBV27, the J call TRBJ1-1; a possible D gene is TRBD1 (5 bases). CDR3 size: 14 residues. V gave up 3 bases and J gave up 1 base, with 9 bases separating them. Per the germline V gene, CDR1 is MNHEY and CDR2 is SMNVEV (reference sequence). The chain's CDR3 is CASSFRGANTEAFF. The DNA of the CDR3 is TGTGCCAGCAGTTTCCGAGGGGCGAACACTGAAGCTTTCTTT.

This chain connects TRBV5-1 to TRBJ2-1; 8 bases align to TRBD2. CDR3 length equals 15 residues. Germline V gene sequence: CDR1 SGHRS, CDR2 YFSETQ. Unmatched junction bases numbered 2, after V lost 2 bases and J lost 1 base. The CDR3 is CASSFSGISYNEQFF. Here the CDR3 DNA reads TGCGCCAGCAGCTTTAGCGGGATTTCCTACAATGAGCAGTTCTTC. Combining the CDR3 with reference TRBV5-1 and TRBJ2-1 gives the whole variable domain KAGVTQTPRYLIKTRGQQVTLSCSPISGHRSVSWYQQTPGQGLQFLFEYFSETQRNKGNFPGRFSGRQFSNSRSEMNVSTLELGDSALYLCASSFSGISYNEQFFGPGTRLTVL.

This clone came up a few times. The CDR3 loop is CASSASGGAYEQYF. The CDR3 bases are TGTGCCAGCAGCGCTAGCGGGGGGGCCTACGAGCAGTACTTC. The chain is built from TRBV9 and TRBJ2-7; 12 positions match TRBD2. From germline, CDR1 is SGDLS and CDR2 YYNGEE. The CDR3 extends over 14 amino acids. Trimming cost V 3 bases and J 2 bases; bases outside gene matches: 0.

This chain uses TRBV11-2 with TRBJ2-2; a weak D match, TRBD1 (6 bases). Germline V gene data show CDR1 as SGHAT and CDR2 as FQNNGV. The CDR3 totals 14 residues. Trimming stripped 3 bases from V and 3 bases from J, with 8 bases between. The CDR3 DNA follows: TGTGCCAGCAGCTTCCAGGGGCACACCGGGGAGCTGTTTTTT. As protein: CASSFQGHTGELFF.

The J gene is TRBJ2-1, the V gene TRBV4-3; D uncertain. The V gene lost 0 bases and the J gene lost 10 bases, with 13 bases spanning the gap. Germline V gene lookup returns CDR1 LGHNA and CDR2 YSLEER. The CDR3 runs 14 residues. DNA for the CDR3: TGCGCCAGCAGCCAAGAAAGGAGAAGTCACGAGCAGTTCTTC. Translated, it gives CASSQERRSHEQFF.